This TCR beta chain is from a study of identical twins. Findings and limits, study-wide: Conclusions rested on cross-sectional statistics rather than following the same donors. Out-of-frame alpha sequences shared by twins showed excess low generation probability.

This clonotype was detected a few times. Its target is unknown. TCRdb reprocessed the 5' RACE reads via MiXCR and lists one record per CDR3 protein. The data contain some 690,000 distinct CDR3 sequences, 21% of them singletons. Germline values: CDR1 SEHNR, CDR2 FQNEAQ (reference sequence). Trimming stripped 5 bases from V and 4 bases from J, with 14 bases between. The CDR3 is 14 amino acids. These sequences were also reported in another study, on T cells expressing NK-cell markers. That study adds: An anti-gamma-delta TCR antibody confined sorting to alpha-beta TCR T cells across several of the experiments. Dominant NKG2C+ clonotype frequencies of roughly 1.0-7.5% of CD8+ T cells were measured in a handful of donors.

The source of this sequence is a woman aged 18-35 years in good health. The chain couples TRBV7-9 to TRBJ2-5; TRBD1 is a possible D gene (5 bases). The specimen sequenced was PBMCs. Written as DNA, the CDR3 is TGTGCCAGCAGCCCCTCTACAGGTCGAGAGACCCAGTACTTC. Amino acids: CASSPSTGRETQYF.